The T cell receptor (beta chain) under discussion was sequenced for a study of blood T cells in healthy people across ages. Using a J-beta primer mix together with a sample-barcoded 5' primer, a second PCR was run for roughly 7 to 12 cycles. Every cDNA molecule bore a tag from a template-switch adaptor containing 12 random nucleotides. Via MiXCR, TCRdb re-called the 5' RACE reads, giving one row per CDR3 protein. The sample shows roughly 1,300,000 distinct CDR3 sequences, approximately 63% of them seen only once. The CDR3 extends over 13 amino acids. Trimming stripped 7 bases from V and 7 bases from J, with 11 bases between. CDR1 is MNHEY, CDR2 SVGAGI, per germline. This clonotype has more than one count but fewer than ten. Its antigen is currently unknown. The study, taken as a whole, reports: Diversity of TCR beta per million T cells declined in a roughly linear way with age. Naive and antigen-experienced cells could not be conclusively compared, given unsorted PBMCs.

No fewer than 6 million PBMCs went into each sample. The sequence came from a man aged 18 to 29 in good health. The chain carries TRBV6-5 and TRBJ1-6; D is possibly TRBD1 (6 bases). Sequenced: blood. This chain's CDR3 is CASTAQGNSPLHF. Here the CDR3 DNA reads TGTGCCAGCACTGCGCAGGGGAATTCACCCCTCCACTTT.